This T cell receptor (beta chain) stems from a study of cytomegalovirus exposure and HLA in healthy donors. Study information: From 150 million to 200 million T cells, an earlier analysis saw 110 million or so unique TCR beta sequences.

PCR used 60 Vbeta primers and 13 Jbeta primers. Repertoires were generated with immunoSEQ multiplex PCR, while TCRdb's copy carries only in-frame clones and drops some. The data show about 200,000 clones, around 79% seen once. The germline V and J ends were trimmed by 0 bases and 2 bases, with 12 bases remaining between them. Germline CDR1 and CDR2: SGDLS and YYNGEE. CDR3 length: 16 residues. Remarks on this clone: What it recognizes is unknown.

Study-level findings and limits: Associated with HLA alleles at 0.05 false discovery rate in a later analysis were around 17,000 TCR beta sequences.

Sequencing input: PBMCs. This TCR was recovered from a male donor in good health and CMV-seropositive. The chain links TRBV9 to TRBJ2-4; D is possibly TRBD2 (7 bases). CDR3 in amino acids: CASSVAGGASKNIQYF. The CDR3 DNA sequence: TGTGCCAGCAGCGTAGCGGGGGGCGCCTCCAAAAACATTCAGTACTTC.